Each of the 18 T cell receptor beta chains below was sequenced from the same sample in a study of monozygotic twins with inflammatory bowel disease. Following a re-call of the 5' RACE reads, TCRdb has one entry per CDR3 protein and lacks DNA. Across a few hundred thousand distinct CDR3 sequences, the top ten clones capture over 5% of the sample. Sequencing used blood. The receptor set was obtained from a human donor with ulcerative colitis or Crohn's disease, or a healthy co-twin of an affected twin (not recorded which).

The chain joins TRBV5-5 to TRBJ1-5; TCRdb's D gene call, TRBD1, goes unchecked for lack of DNA. CDR1 is SGHKS and CDR2 is YYEKEE in the germline V gene (reference sequence). The CDR3 is 18 amino acids. This CDR3 is CASSWGYRGKSSNQPQHF.

The chain couples TRBV2 to TRBJ2-7. Germline values: CDR1 SNHLY, CDR2 FYNNEI. The length of the CDR3 is 15 residues. CDR3 protein: CASSEPSRIRGEQYF.

The chain couples TRBV12-3 or TRBV12-4 to TRBJ1-5; TCRdb indicates TRBD1, and absent DNA this call remains unverified. The CDR3 covers 18 residues. The CDR3 sequence: CASSFRSRTGANNQPQHF.

The chain is built from TRBV4-3 and TRBJ2-7; there is no DNA to check the TCRdb D call of TRBD1. Looked up from germline, CDR1 is LGHNA and CDR2 is YSLEER. The CDR3 covers 18 residues. CDR3 in amino acids: CASSQDPPFGVSSYEQYF.

V usage is TRBV9 and J usage is TRBJ2-5. Germline CDR1 SGDLS, CDR2 YYNGEE. The length of the CDR3 is 14 residues. This CDR3 reads CASSVTGYQETQYF.

The chain is built from TRBV12-3 or TRBV12-4 and TRBJ2-3; TCRdb calls TRBD2, which cannot be checked without DNA. The CDR3 consists of 15 residues. The CDR3 sequence: CASSFGAGSTDTQYF.

V and J are TRBV5-1 and TRBJ2-1. Looked up from germline, CDR1 is SGHRS and CDR2 is YFSETQ. The CDR3 covers 15 residues. The CDR3 is CASSFGRSSYNEQFF.

The CDR3 is CASSLRLETQYF. The chain has TRBV12-3 or TRBV12-4 and TRBJ2-5. The CDR3 has 12 amino acids.

The J gene is TRBJ2-3, the V gene TRBV29-1. The CDR3 is 13 amino acids. Germline V CDR1 and CDR2: SQVTM, ANQGSEA. The CDR3 is CSVDEQFTDTQYF.

V is TRBV10-3 and J is TRBJ2-7. The CDR3 contains 11 residues. The V gene's germline CDR1 is ENHRY and CDR2 SYGVKD. This chain's CDR3 is CAISELYEQYF.

V is TRBV7-6 and J is TRBJ2-6; there is no DNA to check the TCRdb D call of TRBD1. This CDR3 spans 18 amino acids. Per the germline V gene, CDR1 is SGHVS and CDR2 is FNYEAQ. CDR3 loop: CASSSTGTGLSGANVLTF.

This chain links TRBV27 with TRBJ2-5; without DNA, the TCRdb call of TRBD2 cannot be checked. Germline V gene sequence: CDR1 MNHEY, CDR2 SMNVEV (reference sequence). This CDR3 region has 18 residues. CDR3 sequence reads: CASSSRKASGGAGETQYF.

The genes are TRBV29-1 and TRBJ2-7. CDR1 is SQVTM, CDR2 ANQGSEA, per germline. The CDR3 totals 14 residues. The chain's CDR3 is CSVEDYGGSYEQYF.

This sequence joins TRBV12-3 or TRBV12-4 and TRBJ2-6; the TCRdb call, TRBD1, lacks DNA for checking. CDR3 length equals 15 residues. CDR3: CASHRGVGGANVLTF.

The genes are TRBV30 and TRBJ1-5. The germline CDR1 and CDR2 sequences are GTSNPN and SVGIG (reference sequence). The CDR3 is 13 amino acids. The CDR3 loop is CAWSVQGDQPQHF.

This chain uses TRBV12-3 or TRBV12-4 with TRBJ1-5. CDR3 length: 16 residues. CDR3 residues: CASSPRLRSSNQPQHF.

V gene TRBV6-2 or TRBV6-3 combines with J gene TRBJ2-1; TCRdb lists TRBD2, though no DNA is available to test this call. CDR1 is MNHEY, CDR2 SVGEGT, per germline. The CDR3 sequence is 16 residues long. The CDR3 sequence: CASSTPASGSFDEQFF.

The chain links TRBV6-2 or TRBV6-3 to TRBJ2-1; there is no DNA to check the TCRdb D call of TRBD1. Germline V CDR1 and CDR2: MNHEY, SVGEGT. CDR3 size: 20 residues. This CDR3 is CASSYSPLWADPGENNEQFF.